The table lists the clone carrying this T cell receptor beta chain with a few counts. These data are taken from a study of CD8+CD57+ T cells in acquired aplastic anemia. Across the study: Isolated CD4+ and CD8+ cells, once sorted, yielded DNA averaging roughly 3.4 ug.

The V and J ends lost 3 bases and 2 bases respectively, with 16 bases between them. Germline V gene data show CDR1 as MGHRA and CDR2 as YSYEKL. The CDR3 runs 16 residues. Investigators profiled TCR beta VDJ and CDR3 from genomic DNA template. In TCRdb, the reads were re-called with MiXCR into one record per CDR3 protein. The repertoire has about 200,000 distinct CDR3 sequences, 65% of them found once; the top ten carry 58%. Individuals selected for sequencing had exhibited CD8+CD57+ cell expansion on flow cytometry. Sequenced sample: sorted CD4+, CD8+, or CD8+CD57+ T cells (not recorded which) from PBMCs. The chain uses TRBV4-1 and TRBJ2-5; TRBD2 might be the D (6 bases). This TCR was sampled from a human donor with aplastic anemia. CDR3 amino acids: CASSQLGLAAQETQYF. In DNA, the CDR3 is TGCGCCAGCAGCCAGCTGGGATTAGCGGCACAAGAGACCCAGTACTTC.